The 30 T cell receptor beta chains in this list originate from one sample, sequenced in a study of blood T cells in healthy people across ages. It was with a sample-barcoded 5' primer and a J-beta primer mix that a second PCR of roughly 7 to 12 cycles was run. TCRdb analysed the 5' RACE reads with MiXCR anew, one entry per CDR3 protein. The sample records 800,000 or so distinct CDR3 sequences, 35% to 50% being singletons. Sample: blood. The receptor source for this set is a man older than 75 in good health.

This rearrangement joins TRBV10-2 to TRBJ2-1, with D possibly being TRBD2 (6 bases). The germline V gene has CDR1 WSHSY and CDR2 SAAADI. Trimming took 7 bases from V and 6 from J, leaving 16 bases between them. The CDR3 runs to 14 residues. CDR3 loop: CASKGAAGTNEQFF. Written as DNA, the CDR3 is TGCGCCAGCAAAGGCGCGGCGGGAACCAATGAGCAGTTCTTC.

The gene calls are TRBV28 and TRBJ2-7; the match to TRBD1 covers 9 bases. TRBJ2-4 matches the DNA end more closely, so the J call is doubtful. Germline V gives CDR1 MDHEN, CDR2 SYDVKM. CDR3 size: 14 residues. The CDR3: CASINPDRGNIQYF. CDR3 sequence (DNA): TGTGCCAGCATAAACCCAGACAGGGGGAACATTCAGTACTTC.

This clonotype came up a few times. The V gene is TRBV3-1, the J gene TRBJ2-1, with TRBD2 identical over 14 bases. V was pared by 4 bases and J by 4 bases, with 6 bases of the junction left unmatched. Germline-derived CDR1 and CDR2 are LGHDT and YNNKEL (reference sequence). The CDR3 length is 17 residues. The CDR3 protein is CASSLGTSGSMYNEQFF. As DNA, the CDR3 is TGTGCCAGCAGCCTGGGGACTAGCGGGAGTATGTACAATGAGCAGTTCTTC.

The chain combines TRBV28 with TRBJ2-3; D is possibly TRBD1 or TRBD2 (5 bases each). Trimming cost V 6 bases and J 7 bases, with 17 bases left between them. The germline CDR1 and CDR2 sequences are MDHEN and SYDVKM. The CDR3 sequence is 14 residues long. CDR3 sequence reads: CASRFGARPNTQYF. The DNA for the CDR3 is TGTGCCAGCAGATTCGGGGCCCGGCCTAATACGCAGTATTTT.

The chain is built from TRBV9 and TRBJ2-5; the match to TRBD2 covers 14 bases. CDR3 length: 18 residues. Germline CDR1 reads SGDLS; CDR2 reads YYNGEE. J lost 7 bases, V lost 0 bases, and 11 bases had no gene match. The chain's CDR3 is CASSVVPAGLAGAGTQYF. The DNA for the CDR3 is TGTGCCAGCAGCGTAGTCCCCGCGGGACTAGCGGGAGCGGGGACCCAGTACTTC. Variable domain in full (rest from reference TRBV9 and TRBJ2-5): DSGVTQTPKHLITATGQRVTLRCSPRSGDLSVYWYQQSLDQGLQFLIQYYNGEERAKGNILERFSAQQFPDLHSELNLSSLELGDSALYFCASSVVPAGLAGAGTQYFGPGTRLLVL.

As concerns this clonotype: It may be a read error: a sequence one base away is much more abundant. The gene calls are TRBV3-1 and TRBJ2-5; TRBD2 matches 9 bases. The DNA end is a closer match to TRBJ2-1, so the J assignment may be wrong. The CDR3 consists of 16 residues. Per the germline V gene, CDR1 is LGHDT and CDR2 is YNNKEL (reference sequence). In nucleotides, the CDR3 is TGTGCCAGCAGAAATGGACTAGCGAACATCCAAGAGACCCAGTTCTTC. Its translation: CASRNGLANIQETQFF.

The chain carries TRBV6-5 and TRBJ1-2; 7 bases match TRBD1. The length of the CDR3 is 14 residues. In germline, CDR1 is MNHEY, CDR2 SVGAGI. With V trimmed by 7 bases and J by 4 bases, 9 bases remained unmatched. The CDR3 region has the DNA TGTGCCAGCACCCCTGACAGGGTGCGCTATGGCTACACCTTC. Amino acid sequence: CASTPDRVRYGYTF.

The chain uses TRBV28 and TRBJ2-1; 10 nucleotides line up with TRBD2. The ends lost 5 bases at V and 5 bases at J; junction bases unmatched: 18. The length of the CDR3 is 19 residues. Germline-derived CDR1 and CDR2 are MDHEN and SYDVKM. The CDR3 is CASSPIPMGGTSVNNEQFF. Written as DNA, the CDR3 is TGTGCCAGCAGTCCGATACCGATGGGCGGGACTAGCGTAAACAATGAGCAGTTCTTC.

This clonotype came up a few times. This sequence joins TRBV12-3 or TRBV12-4 and TRBJ1-4; a possible D gene is TRBD1 (5 bases). The CDR3 extends over 13 amino acids. Trimming removed 7 bases from V and 6 bases from J, with 12 bases in between. CDR3 sequence (DNA): TGTGCCAGCACCCTTTCGACAGATGAAAAACTGTTTTTT. This translates into CASTLSTDEKLFF.

This chain uses TRBV5-1 with TRBJ2-1; no definite D call. The CDR3 is made up of 17 amino acids. Germline values: CDR1 SGHRS, CDR2 YFSETQ. V was cut by 1 base and J by 2 bases, with 16 bases left in between. CDR3 residues: CASSLRQSIETYNEQFF. CDR3 bases: TGCGCCAGCAGCTTGAGGCAGTCAATAGAGACCTACAATGAGCAGTTCTTC.

V gene TRBV27 combines with J gene TRBJ1-5, with D possibly being TRBD1 (5 bases). The CDR3 has 16 amino acids. Germline CDR1 is MNHEY and CDR2 is SMNVEV (reference sequence). V was clipped by 6 bases and J by 2 bases, with 17 bases between them. The CDR3 sequence is CASSPIQGGGNQPQHF. CDR3 nucleotide sequence: TGTGCCAGCAGCCCCATCCAGGGCGGGGGCAATCAGCCCCAGCATTTT.

The chain couples TRBV20-1 to TRBJ2-7; 7 bases map to TRBD2. The CDR3 sequence is 14 residues long. V lost 0 bases, J lost 2 bases, and 4 bases stayed unmatched. Germline lookup yields CDR1 DFQATT and CDR2 SNEGSKA (reference sequence). The CDR3 DNA reads as TGCAGTGCTAGAGATTCCGGACTAGCCTACGAGCAGTACTTC. It is translated as CSARDSGLAYEQYF.

This clonotype occurred a few times. The chain links TRBV20-1 to TRBJ2-1, with D perhaps matching TRBD2 (6 bases). Looked up from germline, CDR1 is DFQATT and CDR2 is SNEGSKA (reference sequence). Trimming cost V 0 bases and J 9 bases, with 18 bases left between them. The CDR3 runs 15 residues. The CDR3 bases are TGCAGTGCTAGAGATGGGGACTCACCCTTGGGTGAGCAGTTCTTC. The encoded protein is CSARDGDSPLGEQFF.

This clonotype appeared a few times. The chain employs TRBV5-1 and TRBJ2-5; 11 bases agree with TRBD2. The CDR3 extends over 15 amino acids. Germline V gene data show CDR1 as SGHRS and CDR2 as YFSETQ. J lost 2 bases, V lost 5 bases, and 5 bases had no gene match. As DNA, the CDR3 is TGCGCCAGCAGAAGGCGACTAGCGGGGCAAGAGACCCAGTACTTC. Translating gives CASRRRLAGQETQYF.

The CDR3 here is CASSLESGGYYEQYF. In DNA form, the CDR3 reads TGCGCCAGCAGCTTGGAGTCAGGAGGTTATTACGAGCAGTACTTC. V and J are TRBV5-1 and TRBJ2-7, with D tentatively TRBD2 (5 bases). V lost 0 bases and J lost 4, with 14 bases in between. This CDR3 has 15 residues. The V gene's germline CDR1 is SGHRS and CDR2 YFSETQ.

The chain uses TRBV12-3 or TRBV12-4 and TRBJ2-7, with 9 bases identical to TRBD2. The CDR3 spans 14 residues. Germline trimming cut 3 bases from V and 10 bases from J; bases unmatched to any gene: 10. The chain's CDR3 is CASSFAGGLGEQYF. The CDR3 DNA is TGTGCCAGCAGTTTCGCGGGAGGGTTAGGCGAACAGTACTTC.

This clonotype was seen more than once but under ten times. The chain recombines TRBV30 with TRBJ2-5; 7 bases map to TRBD1. Germline-derived CDR1 and CDR2 are GTSNPN and SVGIG (reference sequence). This CDR3 region has 12 residues. The V gene end was trimmed by 3 bases and the J gene end by 4 bases; junction bases not matched to a gene: 2. The CDR3 nucleotides are TGTGCCTGGAGCGACAGGGTAGAGACCCAGTACTTC. It encodes CAWSDRVETQYF.

The V gene is TRBV7-2, the J gene TRBJ2-5, with D hard to call. The ends were cut back, 5 bases at V and 1 base at J, with 11 bases in the middle. Germline assignment: CDR1 SGHTA and CDR2 FQGNSA. The CDR3 extends over 14 amino acids. CDR3 amino acids: CASSPPGFQETQYF. CDR3 in DNA: TGTGCCAGCAGCCCCCCTGGATTCCAAGAGACCCAGTACTTC.

In the case of this clonotype: This may stem from a read error, because a much larger clone lies one nucleotide away. The chain links TRBV5-5 to TRBJ2-2, with 9 bases identical to TRBD2. Germline CDR1 is SGHKS and CDR2 is YYEKEE (reference sequence). CDR3 length equals 15 residues. The CDR3 DNA reads TGTACCAGCAGCTTGGCTAGCGGGACGACCGGGGAGCTGTTTTTT. This encodes CTSSLASGTTGELFF.

A remark on this clonotype: A much larger clone lies one base from this, so it may be a read error. This chain links TRBV5-1 with TRBJ2-3; 7 nucleotides align to TRBD2. J lost 1 base, V lost 3 bases, and 8 bases had no gene match. Per germline, CDR1 SGHRS and CDR2 YFSETQ. The CDR3 spans 16 residues. CDR3 DNA sequence: TGCGCCAGCAGCTCTAATGGCGGGAGTGGCACAGATACGCAGTATTTT. Encoded protein: CASSSNGGSGTDTQYF.

As to this clonotype: A read error may explain this, as a much larger clone is one base away. V usage is TRBV20-1 and J usage is TRBJ2-5; 8 nucleotides match TRBD1. V lost 4 bases, J lost 11 bases, and 12 bases stayed unmatched. This CDR3 has 13 residues. Per germline, CDR1 DFQATT and CDR2 SNEGSKA (reference sequence). The CDR3: CSANGQGYNEQYF. The CDR3, as DNA: TGCAGTGCTAATGGACAGGGCTACAATGAGCAGTACTTC.

The chain is built from TRBV5-1 and TRBJ2-4; perhaps D is TRBD1 or TRBD2 (5 bases each). The DNA end is a closer match to TRBJ2-7, so the J assignment may be wrong. CDR1 and CDR2 (germline): SGHRS, YFSETQ. The CDR3 is made up of 14 amino acids. For the CDR3, the DNA is TGCGCCAGCAGCTGGGGGACGGAAACCTACGAGCAGTACTTC. This gives the protein CASSWGTETYEQYF.

This chain uses TRBV30 with TRBJ1-2, with 10 bases matching TRBD1. V gave up 5 bases and J gave up 7 bases; unmatched junction bases: 7. The CDR3 length is 13 residues. From germline, CDR1 is GTSNPN and CDR2 SVGIG (reference sequence). In DNA, the CDR3 is TGTGCCTGGGGGACAGGGGAATGGGCTGGCTACACCTTC. Its translation: CAWGTGEWAGYTF.

This clonotype was observed a few times. The chain combines TRBV7-2 with TRBJ2-7; no definite D call. Germline V lookup: CDR1 SGHTA, CDR2 FQGNSA. CDR3 length: 14 residues. Trimming shortened V by 2 bases and J by 0 bases, and 8 bases separated the two germline ends. CDR3 amino acids: CASSLTHSSYEQYF. CDR3 sequence (DNA): TGTGCCAGCAGCTTAACACATAGCTCCTACGAGCAGTACTTC. The entire variable domain, with the rest obtained from reference TRBV7-2 and TRBJ2-7, is as follows: GAGVSQSPSNKVTEKGKDVELRCDPISGHTALYWYRQSLGQGLEFLIYFQGNSAPDKSGLPSDRFSAERTGGSVSTLTIQRTQQEDSAVYLCASSLTHSSYEQYFGPGTRLTVT.

The chain joins TRBV29-1 to TRBJ1-2; D is possibly TRBD1 (5 bases). Germline V gene lookup returns CDR1 SQVTM and CDR2 ANQGSEA. There are 15 residues in the CDR3. Trimming took 4 bases from V and 3 from J, leaving 18 bases between them. CDR3 residues: CSVVPSIRGDYGYTF. CDR3 in DNA: TGCAGCGTTGTCCCTTCTATTCGGGGGGACTATGGCTACACCTTC.

This clonotype has a handful of counts. This chain uses TRBV12-3 or TRBV12-4 with TRBJ1-4; tentative D call: TRBD1 (6 bases). This CDR3 is built from 13 residues. V shed 9 bases and J shed 5 bases, with 13 bases lying between them. This chain's CDR3 is CASRNRENEKLFF. As DNA, the CDR3 is TGTGCCAGTAGAAACAGGGAAAATGAAAAACTGTTTTTT.

The gene calls are TRBV5-5 and TRBJ2-7, with TRBD2 matching 7 bases. Trimming cost V 3 bases and J 7 bases; bases outside gene matches: 13. The germline V gene has CDR1 SGHKS and CDR2 YYEKEE (reference sequence). The CDR3 consists of 15 residues. CDR3 loop: CASSSPRREYNEQYF. CDR3 DNA sequence: TGTGCCAGCAGCTCCCCCAGGCGGGAGTACAATGAGCAGTACTTC.

In its sample, this clonotype was seen a few times. The rearrangement uses TRBV12-3 or TRBV12-4 and TRBJ2-7, with D perhaps TRBD2 (6 bases). The V gene lost 6 bases and the J gene lost 6 bases, with 18 bases spanning the gap. There are 14 residues in the CDR3. CDR3 nucleotide sequence: TGTGCCAGCAGACCTACATCTACTAGCTCCGAGCAGTACTTC. This encodes CASRPTSTSSEQYF.

The V and J genes are TRBV6-2 or TRBV6-3 and TRBJ1-5; perhaps TRBD1 as D (6 bases). V lost 10 bases, J lost 4 bases, and 17 bases lay in between. CDR3 size: 14 residues. Germline CDR1 MNHEY, CDR2 SVGEGT. CDR3 loop: CATQGHTGNQPQHF. The CDR3 DNA follows: TGTGCCACCCAGGGACACACAGGGAATCAGCCCCAGCATTTT.

There are many counts of this clonotype. V and J are TRBV12-3 or TRBV12-4 and TRBJ2-3; D remains ambiguous. V was shortened by 7 bases and J by 0 bases, with 14 bases between the two germline ends. The CDR3 loop spans 15 amino acids. The CDR3 reads CASTLRRGSTDTQYF. In DNA form, the CDR3 reads TGTGCCAGCACCCTCCGACGCGGCAGCACAGATACGCAGTATTTT.